One and the same sample provided the 17 T cell receptor beta chains below, sequenced in a study of spatial heterogeneity in lung cancer. Study-wide points: Higher tumor mutation counts went along with higher counts of expanded intratumoral alpha and beta TCRs.

No cognate antigen is known for these TCRs. Time point in this sample: sample taken at primary tumor resection. Via MiXCR, TCRdb re-called the 5' RACE reads, giving one row per CDR3 protein. The sample holds some 4,000 distinct CDR3 sequences, roughly 35% seen once. This sample comprised lung tumor tissue, obtained at surgery. The receptors derive from a male donor with early-stage non-small cell lung cancer.

The V call is TRBV18, the J call TRBJ1-4; D ambiguous. The germline V gene has CDR1 KGHSH and CDR2 LQKENI. The CDR3 sequence is 15 residues long. V dropped 2 bases and J dropped 0 bases, with 7 bases sitting between them. The CDR3 nucleotides are TGTGCCAGCTCACCAGGGGTACCAACTAATGAAAAACTGTTTTTT. It encodes CASSPGVPTNEKLFF.

This chain links TRBV29-1 with TRBJ2-3; TRBD2 agrees at 11 bases. J was trimmed by 4 bases and V by 5 bases; bases with no gene match: 2. Germline V gene data show CDR1 as SQVTM and CDR2 as ANQGSEA. The CDR3 covers 13 residues. The CDR3 loop is CSVLAGGSDTQYF. CDR3 DNA: TGCAGCGTTCTAGCGGGAGGCTCAGATACGCAGTATTTT.

This sequence joins TRBV6-5 and TRBJ2-3, with 8 bases aligning to TRBD2. Germline V gene sequence: CDR1 MNHEY, CDR2 SVGAGI. The CDR3 spans 13 residues. V lost 7 bases and J lost 0; bases outside the gene matches: 0. The CDR3 sequence: CASTGGSTDTQYF. DNA for the CDR3: TGTGCCAGCACGGGGGGGAGCACAGATACGCAGTATTTT.

V is TRBV6-6 and J is TRBJ2-2; 9 nucleotides match TRBD1. The V segment lost 11 bases and the J segment 3 bases; nucleotides outside the gene matches: 4. CDR1 and CDR2 from the germline V gene are MNHNY and SVGAGI (reference sequence). The CDR3 consists of 13 residues. Written as DNA, the CDR3 is TGTGCCGGTACAGGGGGCGACACCGGGGAGCTGTTTTTT. Residues: CAGTGGDTGELFF.

This clonotype is categorized as large (0.1 to 1%). The CDR3 loop is CASSRVDSYEQYF. The CDR3 coding sequence is TGTGCCAGCTCACGGGTTGACTCCTACGAGCAGTACTTC. V gene TRBV18 combines with J gene TRBJ2-7; D is unclear. V was clipped by 4 bases and J by 0 bases, with 7 bases between them. This CDR3 is built from 13 residues. Germline V gene lookup returns CDR1 KGHSH and CDR2 LQKENI.

This clonotype ranks as medium-sized. This chain joins TRBV20-1 and TRBJ2-5; possibly TRBD1 or TRBD2 for D (5 bases each). Between the trimmed V and J ends, which lost 5 bases and 2 bases, there was a span of 21 bases. Germline V gene sequence: CDR1 DFQATT, CDR2 SNEGSKA (reference sequence). CDR3 length equals 16 residues. The CDR3 sequence is CSAPQRAGTIQETQYF. The CDR3 region has the DNA TGCAGTGCTCCCCAAAGGGCAGGGACCATTCAAGAGACCCAGTACTTC.

The chain has TRBV29-1 and TRBJ2-3; TRBD2 aligns across 8 bases. This CDR3 has 13 amino acids. Germline V lookup: CDR1 SQVTM, CDR2 ANQGSEA. Trimming removed 3 bases from V and 6 bases from J; junction bases left unmatched: 5. CDR3 protein: CSVDAGGADTQYF. The CDR3 DNA is TGCAGCGTTGACGCGGGAGGAGCCGATACGCAGTATTTT.

This clonotype was counted only a few times. The chain couples TRBV28 to TRBJ2-7; possibly TRBD1 for D (5 bases). This CDR3 comprises 12 residues. Per the germline V gene, CDR1 is MDHEN and CDR2 is SYDVKM. V lost 6 bases, J lost 6 bases, and 12 bases lay in between. The CDR3 nucleotides are TGTGCCAGCAGCCTAGGGGTCGGCGAGCAGTACTTC. This translates into CASSLGVGEQYF.

The chain carries TRBV29-1 and TRBJ2-7; D perhaps matches TRBD2 (6 bases). The CDR3 contains 11 residues. From germline, CDR1 is SQVTM and CDR2 ANQGSEA. Trimming cost V 7 bases and J 5 bases, with 12 bases left between them. The CDR3 nucleotides are TGCAGCGCCGGGAGTTACCACGAGCAGTACTTC. Protein product: CSAGSYHEQYF.

This clonotype was counted only a few times. V and J are TRBV2 and TRBJ2-3, with D possibly being TRBD1 or TRBD2 (5 bases each). V dropped 5 bases and J dropped 0 bases, with 12 bases sitting between them. There are 15 residues in the CDR3. The germline CDR1 and CDR2 sequences are SNHLY and FYNNEI. The CDR3 nucleotides read TGTGCCAGCAGTCGAGAGGGGATCAGCACAGATACGCAGTATTTT. It yields the protein CASSREGISTDTQYF.

The chain recombines TRBV5-6 with TRBJ2-6; D remains ambiguous. The germline V gene encodes CDR1 SGHDT and CDR2 YYEEEE. Trimming took 4 bases from V and 0 from J, leaving 11 bases between them. The CDR3 contains 16 residues. CDR3 nucleotide sequence: TGTGCCAGCAGCCCCATGAGTATCTCTGGGGCCAACGTCCTGACTTTC. Translation: CASSPMSISGANVLTF.

This chain joins TRBV10-3 and TRBJ2-1; 8 nucleotides line up with TRBD1. Germline V gives CDR1 ENHRY, CDR2 SYGVKD. With 4 bases clipped from V and 10 bases from J, the junction kept 15 bases outside the gene matches. The CDR3 length is 16 residues. CDR3 amino acids: CAISGVGQAGGNEQFF. For the CDR3, the DNA is TGTGCCATCAGTGGAGTGGGTCAGGCAGGGGGCAACGAGCAGTTCTTC.

This chain uses TRBV6-2 or TRBV6-3 with TRBJ2-3; D perhaps matches TRBD2 (6 bases). Germline lookup yields CDR1 MNHEY and CDR2 SVGEGT. Trimming removed 7 bases from V and 7 bases from J, with 18 bases in between. CDR3 size: 14 residues. The CDR3 sequence: CASTSGTAVNTQYF. CDR3 coding DNA: TGTGCCAGCACTTCCGGGACTGCGGTAAATACGCAGTATTTT.

J is TRBJ2-3 and V is TRBV7-2, with unresolved D. This CDR3 comprises 15 residues. Between the trimmed V and J ends, which lost 5 bases and 1 base, there was a span of 13 bases. CDR1 and CDR2 (germline): SGHTA, FQGNSA. The CDR3 DNA sequence: TGTGCCAGCAGCCCCGACTCTCTTGGCACAGATACGCAGTATTTT. Protein: CASSPDSLGTDTQYF.

The chain carries TRBV5-1 and TRBJ2-5; possibly TRBD1 for D (6 bases). Germline loops: CDR1 SGHRS, CDR2 YFSETQ. Trimming shortened V by 1 base and J by 5 bases, and 9 bases separated the two germline ends. The CDR3 consists of 13 residues. CDR3 residues: CASSLSGEETQYF. The DNA of the CDR3 is TGCGCCAGCAGCTTGTCAGGGGAGGAGACCCAGTACTTC.

This clonotype was recorded a few times. The chain has TRBV12-3 or TRBV12-4 and TRBJ2-3; 8 positions agree with TRBD1. CDR3 length: 15 residues. The V segment lost 7 bases and the J segment 6 bases; nucleotides outside the gene matches: 12. CDR3 nucleotides: TGTGCCAGCATGGGTAACAGGGGGTGGTCTGATACGCAGTATTTT. It yields the protein CASMGNRGWSDTQYF.

This chain connects TRBV7-3 to TRBJ2-1, with no clear D. The CDR3 covers 14 residues. Germline V gene lookup returns CDR1 SGHTA and CDR2 FQGTGA. V was clipped by 1 base and J by 3 bases, with 7 bases between them. The CDR3 spells CASSLNGRYNEQFF. The CDR3 DNA reads as TGTGCCAGCAGCTTAAATGGCCGCTACAATGAGCAGTTCTTC. The full variable domain, in which reference TRBV7-3 and TRBJ2-1 provide the parts outside the CDR3, is GAGVSQTPSNKVTEKGKYVELRCDPISGHTALYWYRQSLGQGPEFLIYFQGTGAADDSGLPNDRFFAVRPEGSVSTLKIQRTERGDSAVYLCASSLNGRYNEQFFGPGTRLTVL.